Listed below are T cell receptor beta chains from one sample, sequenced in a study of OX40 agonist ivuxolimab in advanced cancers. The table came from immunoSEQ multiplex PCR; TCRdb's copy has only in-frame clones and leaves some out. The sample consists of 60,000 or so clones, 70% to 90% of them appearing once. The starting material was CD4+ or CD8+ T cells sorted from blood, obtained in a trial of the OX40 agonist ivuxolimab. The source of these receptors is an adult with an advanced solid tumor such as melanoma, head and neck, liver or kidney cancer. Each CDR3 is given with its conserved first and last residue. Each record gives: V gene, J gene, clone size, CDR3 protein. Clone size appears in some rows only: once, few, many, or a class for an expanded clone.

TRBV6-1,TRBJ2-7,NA,CASSSGPNGPYEQYF
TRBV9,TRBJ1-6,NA,CASSPDPDSPLHF
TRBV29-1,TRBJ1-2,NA,CSVAGGDYGYTF
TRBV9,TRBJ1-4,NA,CASSVLGSQYEKLFF
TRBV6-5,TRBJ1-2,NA,CASSYPGKGYTF
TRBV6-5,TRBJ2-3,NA,CASSYGQANIDTQYF
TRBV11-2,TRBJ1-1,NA,CASSLGQANTEAFF
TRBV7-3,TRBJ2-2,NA,CASSLTASFRELFF
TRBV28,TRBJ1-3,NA,CASRPGAGNTIYF
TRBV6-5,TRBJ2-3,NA,CASSGLGTTDTQYF
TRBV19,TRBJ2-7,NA,CASSIDSSYEQYF
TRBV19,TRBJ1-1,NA,CASSKWSGGTEAFF
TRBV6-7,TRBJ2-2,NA,CASSYFLDRGDTGELFF
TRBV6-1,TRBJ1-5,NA,CASSEIGSGFMGQPQHF
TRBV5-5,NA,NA,CASSLQQQSYEQYF
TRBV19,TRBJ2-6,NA,CASSQTLGGSGANVLTF
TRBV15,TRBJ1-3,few,CATSRSDRGLGNTIYF
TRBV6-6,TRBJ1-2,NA,CASSGTGANNYGYTF
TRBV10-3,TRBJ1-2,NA,CAISDTGFKGGYTF
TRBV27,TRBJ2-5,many,CASSFTGWETQYF
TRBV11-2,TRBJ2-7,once,CASSLWDRNYEQYF
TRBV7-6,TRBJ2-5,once,CASSLDPGGGETQYF
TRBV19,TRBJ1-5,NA,CASSTNGQDSNQPQHF
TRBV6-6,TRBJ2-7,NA,CASRPVGGTYEQYF
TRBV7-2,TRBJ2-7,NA,CASSFGLAGAYEQYF
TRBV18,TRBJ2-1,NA,CASSPTLSGSHSYNEQFF
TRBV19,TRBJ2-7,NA,CASRGQGYYEQYF
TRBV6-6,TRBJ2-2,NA,CASSSTGRTGELFF
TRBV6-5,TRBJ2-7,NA,CASKGTGRTDEQYF
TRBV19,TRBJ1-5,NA,CASSTTGGRSNQPQHF
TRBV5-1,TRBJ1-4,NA,CASSLYPGTGNEKLFF
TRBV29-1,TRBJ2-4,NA,CSATGIGKLAKNIQYF
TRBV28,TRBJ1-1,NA,CASSSQGSNTEAFF
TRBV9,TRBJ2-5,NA,CASSVQASQETQYF
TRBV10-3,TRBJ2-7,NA,CAISELAGIYEQYF
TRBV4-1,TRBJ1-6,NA,CASSQVNGANSPLHF
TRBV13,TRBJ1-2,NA,CASSPDSGGYGYTF
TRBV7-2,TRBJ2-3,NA,CASSLGGRVDTQYF
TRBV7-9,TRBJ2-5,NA,CASSLLAGGNQETQYF
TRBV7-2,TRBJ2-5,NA,CASSTRLAGGRIGTQYF
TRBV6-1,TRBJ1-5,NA,CASSDWENQPQHF
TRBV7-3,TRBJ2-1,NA,CASSTTGTSGRANEQFF
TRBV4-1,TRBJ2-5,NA,CASSQVHRETQYF
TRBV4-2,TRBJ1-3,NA,CASSQEGQGSGNTIYF
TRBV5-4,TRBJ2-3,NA,CASSLIQAGGLKNTQYF
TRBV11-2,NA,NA,CASRTIRDGSYEQYF
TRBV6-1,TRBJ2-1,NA,CASSGGTGSFYYNEQFF
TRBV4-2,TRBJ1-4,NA,CASSQAGGGEKLFF
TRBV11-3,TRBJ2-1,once,CASSLTRGSYNEQFF
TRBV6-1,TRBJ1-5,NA,CASSRQGNSNQPQHF
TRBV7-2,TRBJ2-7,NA,CASSPRSYEQYF
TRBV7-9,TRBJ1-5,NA,CASSPRGGDNQPQHF
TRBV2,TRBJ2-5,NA,CASSEAWGGETQYF
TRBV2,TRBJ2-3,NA,CASSQATSTDTQYF